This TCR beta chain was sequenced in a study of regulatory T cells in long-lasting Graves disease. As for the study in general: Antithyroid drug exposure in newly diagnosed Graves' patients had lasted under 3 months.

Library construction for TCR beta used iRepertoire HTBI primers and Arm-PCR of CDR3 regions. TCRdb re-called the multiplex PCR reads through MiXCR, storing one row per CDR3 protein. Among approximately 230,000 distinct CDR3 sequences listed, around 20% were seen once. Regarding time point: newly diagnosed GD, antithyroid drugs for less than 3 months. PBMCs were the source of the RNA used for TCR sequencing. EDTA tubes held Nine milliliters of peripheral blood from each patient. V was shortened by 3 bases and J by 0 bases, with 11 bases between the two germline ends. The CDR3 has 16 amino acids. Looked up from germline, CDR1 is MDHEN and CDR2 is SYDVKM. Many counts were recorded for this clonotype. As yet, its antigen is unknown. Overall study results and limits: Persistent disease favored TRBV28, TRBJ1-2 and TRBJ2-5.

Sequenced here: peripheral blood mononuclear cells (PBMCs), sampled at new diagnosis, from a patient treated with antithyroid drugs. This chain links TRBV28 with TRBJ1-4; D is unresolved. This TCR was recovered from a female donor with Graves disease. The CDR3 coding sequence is TGTGCCAGCAGTTTTTACTCACCCGCAACTAATGAAAAACTGTTTTTT. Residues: CASSFYSPATNEKLFF.